Shown below are 22 T cell receptor delta chains from a single sample sequenced in a study of γδ T cells in repeated Plasmodium falciparum infection. TCRdb fed the multiplex PCR reads to CATT. The table includes around 46,000 delta-chain clones, about 2% detected once. Vgamma9/Vdelta2+ and Vdelta2-negative gammadelta T cells were flow-sorted from PBMC for bulk sequencing. Sequenced sample: gamma-delta T cells from blood. The receptors shown here come from a pool of human donors (malaria-infected and uninfected, not separated).

With regard to this clone: This DNA's translation differs at residue 8 from TCRdb's protein, which comes from a much larger clone; a read error is likely, and the protein shown is translated from the DNA. The chain employs TRDV1 and TRDJ1; D possibly uses TRDD2 or TRDD3 (7 bases each). CDR3 length: 22 amino acids. With 0 bases removed from V and 8 bases from J, the gap between germline ends came to 37 bases. The germline gives CDR1 TSWWSYY, CDR2 QGS. CDR3 sequence (DNA): TGTGCTCTTGGGGAACTTTGGGGAGGCCTTCCTCGCTTACCTCCTTACTGGGGCAAACTCATCTTT. Translated, it gives CALGELWGGLPRLPPYWGKLIF.

This clone was recorded many times. A far bigger clonotype differs at one base, so this is likely a read error. The same CDR3 arises from other DNA sequences in this sample as well. This chain joins TRDV2 and TRDJ1; no firm D call. TCRdb leaves out the J gene; it was filled in here by matching the DNA to germline. The CDR3 has 15 residues. Germline V gene lookup returns CDR1 GEAIGNYY and CDR2 EKD. The CDR3 DNA is TGTGCCTGCGACACTCGGGGTCCCCCAGGGCATAAACTCATCTTT. It specifies CACDTRGPPGHKLIF.

This clone came up many times. A single base is all that separates this from a far larger clone, so a read error is likely. Distinct nucleotide sequences in the sample also encode this CDR3. This chain connects TRDV1 to TRDJ1; 13 bases agree with TRDD3. The J gene, missing from TCRdb, was assigned here through DNA to germline matching. This CDR3 is 17 amino acids long. Germline V gives CDR1 TSWWSYY, CDR2 QGS. The CDR3 protein is CALGVLLGDTFPYKLIF. The CDR3 nucleotides read TGTGCTCTAGGGGTTCTACTGGGGGATACGTTTCCGTATAAACTCATCTTT.

Details on this clone: TCRdb pairs this DNA with a much larger clone's protein that differs at residue 19, likely a read error; the protein shown was translated from the DNA. The V gene is TRDV1; the J gene was not called; the table's D call, TRDD3, has no DNA check behind it. Germline V CDR1 and CDR2: TSWWSYY, QGS. The CDR3 extends over 21 amino acids. This CDR3 reads CALGEGQLSVLGDTYTDKHIF. The CDR3 DNA is TGTGCTCTTGGGGAAGGTCAACTATCCGTACTGGGGGATACGTACACCGATAAACACATCTTT.

A few counts support this clone. A far larger clone is a single base away, which makes a read error likely. Distinct nucleotide sequences in the sample also encode this CDR3. V gene assignment gives TRDV2, but the J gene was left uncalled; the table's D call, TRDD3, was not checked against the DNA. This CDR3 has 15 amino acids. Looked up from germline, CDR1 is GEAIGNYY and CDR2 is EKD. The CDR3 reads CACDKLGDTTDKLIF. The DNA for the CDR3 is TGTGCCTGTGACAAACTGGGGGATACGACCGATAAACTCATCTTC.

The table lists this clone with many counts. This DNA's translation differs at residue 20 from TCRdb's protein, which comes from a much larger clone; a read error is likely, and the protein shown is translated from the DNA. The J gene went uncalled, whereas the V gene is TRDV1; TRDD3 is the table's D call, not checked against the DNA. CDR1 is TSWWSYY, CDR2 QGS, per germline. This CDR3 region has 21 residues. CDR3 amino acids: CALGVARGWGIRILYTDKLTF. As DNA, the CDR3 is TGTGCTCTTGGAGTTGCCAGAGGCTGGGGGATACGAATCCTATACACCGATAAACTCACCTTT.

To note about this clone: TCRdb's listed protein matches a much larger clone and diverges from this DNA's translation at residue 21, likely through a read error; the protein shown comes from the DNA. The J gene is uncalled and the V gene is TRDV1; the listed D gene, TRDD3, was not tested against the DNA. CDR3 length: 22 residues. Germline V CDR1 and CDR2: TSWWSYY, QGS. In nucleotides, the CDR3 is TGTGCTCTTGGGAAGCGGGGCCTATACCAATTTTTGGGGGATACGAGAACCGATAAACTCACCTTT. Translating gives CALGKRGLYQFLGDTRTDKLTF.

As for this clone: A far larger clone is a single base away, which makes a read error likely. The sample holds other DNA sequences that translate to the same CDR3. The V gene is TRDV1, but the J gene lacks a call. Germline values: CDR1 TSWWSYY, CDR2 QGS. The CDR3 is made up of 16 amino acids. The CDR3 region is CALGERLRPDTDKLIF. CDR3 nucleotide sequence: TGTGCTCTTGGGGAACGACTCAGACCTGACACCGATAAACTCATCTTC.

This clone was seen only a few times. TCRdb's listed protein matches a much larger clone and diverges from this DNA's translation at residue 19, likely through a read error; the protein shown comes from the DNA. The V segment is TRDV1, and no J call was made; TRDD3 reflects the table's D call only, with no check against the DNA. The germline V gene has CDR1 TSWWSYY and CDR2 QGS. The CDR3 is 21 amino acids. The CDR3 bases are TGTGCTCTTGGGACCTCCTTCCTCCTATACTGGGGGATACCTTACACCGATAAACCCATCTTT. Amino acid sequence: CALGTSFLLYWGIPYTDKPIF.

Remarks on this clone: For this DNA, TCRdb reports the protein of a much larger clone, which diverges at residue 18, most likely from a read error; the protein presented here is translated directly from the DNA. This chain uses TRAV38-2/DV8 with TRDJ1, with TRDD3 identical over 8 bases. The J gene was missing in TCRdb and was found by matching the end of the DNA to germline. J was trimmed by 4 bases and V by 1 base; bases with no gene match: 30. The CDR3 length is 23 residues. Germline V gene sequence: CDR1 TSESDYY, CDR2 QEAYKQQN. For the CDR3, the DNA is TGTGCTTATAGGAGCCGCCGACCCCAAACCGCCCGGGGATACACCGAGTACATCGATAAACTCATCTTT. This encodes CAYRSRRPQTARGYTEYIDKLIF.

This clone was observed many times. A far larger clone lies a single base away; this is likely a read error. Other nucleotide sequences from this sample produce the same CDR3. The rearrangement links TRDV2 to TRDJ1; 9 positions match TRDD3. The CDR3 length is 18 residues. CDR1 and CDR2 (germline): GEAIGNYY, EKD. The CDR3 region is CACDTVGVLGDGTDKLIF. The CDR3 region has the DNA TGTGCCTGTGACACCGTGGGAGTGCTGGGGGATGGGACCGATAAGCTCATCTTT.

A note on this clone: The TCRdb protein comes from a much larger clone and disagrees with this DNA's translation at residue 5, likely due to a read error; the protein given here is derived from the DNA. The rearrangement links TRDV1 to TRDJ1; D is unclear. Trimming removed 4 bases at V and 10 bases at J, with 16 bases between. CDR3 length: 13 amino acids. Germline loops: CDR1 TSWWSYY, CDR2 QGS. CDR3 DNA: TGTGCTCTTGGGGGACTACCCCATATAAGACTCATCTTT. Protein sequence: CALGGLPHIRLIF.

This clone has at least ten counts. Given a far larger clone just one base away, this is likely a sequencing read error. Additional DNA sequences in this sample encode the identical CDR3. The V call is TRDV2, the J call TRDJ1; TRDD3 agrees at 8 bases. The J gene comes from matching the DNA to germline here; TCRdb lacks it. Germline assignment: CDR1 GEAIGNYY and CDR2 EKD. Trimming took 0 bases from V and 2 from J; bases not matched to a gene: 16. There are 19 residues in the CDR3. The CDR3 DNA sequence: TGTGCCTGTGACACCGTAGGAGGGATACGCGAAGAAAAAACCGATAAACTCATCTTT. Translated, it gives CACDTVGGIREEKTDKLIF.

This clone was observed a few times. TCRdb pairs this DNA with a much larger clone's protein that differs at residue 19, likely a read error; the protein shown was translated from the DNA. This rearrangement joins TRDV1 to TRDJ1; 11 bases agree with TRDD3. Here the J gene was assigned by germline matching of the DNA, as TCRdb has none. The germline CDR1 and CDR2 sequences are TSWWSYY and QGS. The CDR3 is 22 residues long. The DNA for the CDR3 is TGTGCTCTTGGGGAATTAGTTCCTAGCTGGAACTGGGGGATAACTGGGACCGATGAACTCATCTTT. Protein: CALGELVPSWNWGITGTDELIF.

Note on this clone: TCRdb assigns this DNA the protein of a much larger clone, which departs from its translation at residue 10; this likely reflects a read error, and the protein shown comes from translating the DNA. This chain uses TRDV2 with TRDJ1; 13 positions agree with TRDD3. TCRdb gives no J gene; it was assigned here by matching the DNA to germline. The trim removed 2 bases at V and 3 bases at J, leaving 2 bases unmatched. Germline CDR1 and CDR2: GEAIGNYY and EKD. The CDR3 length is 15 residues. CDR3 loop: CACDKLGDTADKLIF. CDR3 coding DNA: TGTGCCTGTGACAAACTGGGGGATACGGCCGATAAACTCATCTTT.

This clone has a count of ten or more. A single base is all that separates this from a far larger clone, so a read error is likely. The same CDR3 arises from other DNA sequences in this sample as well. The chain joins TRDV3 to TRDJ1, with 10 bases matching TRDD3. Per germline, CDR1 TVYSNPD and CDR2 GDNSRS (reference sequence). This CDR3 comprises 15 residues. CDR3 nucleotides: TGTGCCTTTCGAGGTTACTGGGGGATTCCCGATAAACTCATCTTC. It encodes CAFRGYWGIPDKLIF.

Turning to this clone: TCRdb shows a much larger clone's protein in place of this DNA's translation, and the two differ at residue 11, likely through a read error; the protein shown is translated from the DNA. The chain links TRDV2 to TRDJ1; D possibly corresponds to TRDD3 (5 bases). TCRdb gives no J gene; it was assigned here by matching the DNA to germline. The CDR3 contains 14 residues. The germline V gene has CDR1 GEAIGNYY and CDR2 EKD. CDR3 in amino acids: CACDTLTGTDRLIF. The CDR3 nucleotides read TGTGCCTGTGACACGCTTACTGGTACCGATAGACTCATCTTT.

This clone appeared a few times. The mismatch at residue 19 between this DNA's translation and the TCRdb protein of a much larger clone likely reflects a read error; the protein shown is translated from the DNA. This rearrangement joins TRDV1 to TRDJ1; D possibly matches TRDD2 or TRDD3 (8 bases each). Germline matching of the DNA provided the J gene here, since TCRdb leaves it blank. The germline CDR1 and CDR2 sequences are TSWWSYY and QGS. This CDR3 is 23 amino acids long. CDR3 protein: CALGVPPLFLRGWGRDRTEKLIF. CDR3 bases: TGTGCTCTTGGGGTCCCTCCCCTCTTCCTACGTGGCTGGGGGAGAGACAGAACCGAGAAACTCATCTTT.

This clone was observed a handful of times. A read error is likely here: a far larger clone is one base away. The identical CDR3 is also encoded by other nucleotide sequences in the sample. The gene calls are TRDV2 and TRDJ3; D is tentatively TRDD1 or TRDD3 (5 bases each). Assignment of the J gene here rests on matching the DNA to germline, because TCRdb gives none. CDR1 is GEAIGNYY and CDR2 is EKD in the germline V gene. The length of the CDR3 is 21 residues. CDR3 in DNA: TGTGCCTGTGACACGATGGGATCCCCAATAATAGAATCCTGGGATACCCGACAGATGTTTTTC. Residues: CACDTMGSPIIESWDTRQMFF.

To note about this clone: A far larger clone is one nucleotide away, so this likely arose from a read error. Additional DNA sequences in this sample encode the identical CDR3. The chain employs TRDV1 and TRDJ1; 13 nucleotides line up with TRDD3. The J gene, not given by TCRdb, was assigned here from a germline match of the nucleotide sequence. The CDR3 sequence is 21 residues long. The germline gives CDR1 TSWWSYY, CDR2 QGS. DNA for the CDR3: TGCGCTCTTGGGGAACAATCCTACCGAGTACTGGGGGATACGCGTATCGATAAACTCATCTTT. This encodes CALGEQSYRVLGDTRIDKLIF.

Worth noting for this clone: Translating this DNA gives a protein that differs at residue 13 from the TCRdb one, which belongs to a much larger clone; a read error is likely, and the protein shown is this translation. The gene calls are TRDV1 and TRDJ1; 9 positions match TRDD3. TCRdb does not report a J gene; here it was assigned by matching the DNA to germline references. This CDR3 comprises 23 residues. Germline CDR1 reads TSWWSYY; CDR2 reads QGS. V shed 4 bases, J shed 3 bases, and the junction held 30 bases outside the gene matches. The CDR3 loop reads CALGATRFPTPRRWGIGPDKLIF. Written as DNA, the CDR3 is TGTGCTCTTGGGGCCACTAGGTTTCCTACGCCGCGTCGGTGGGGGATAGGGCCCGATAAACTCATCTTT.

Only a few counts were recorded for this clone. This DNA translates differently at residue 22 from the TCRdb protein, which is that of a much larger clone; a read error is likely, and the protein shown is the DNA's own translation. Here the V gene is TRDV1, but the J gene went uncalled; the tabulated D call, TRDD3, remains unverified against the DNA. CDR1 and CDR2 (germline): TSWWSYY, QGS. CDR3 length equals 23 residues. The CDR3 DNA is TGTGCTCTTGGGGAACCACCCTACGCCTTCCTACGCTGGGGGGGTGACCACACCGATAAACTCACCTTT. Amino acid sequence: CALGEPPYAFLRWGGDHTDKLTF.